One and the same sample provided the 30 T cell receptor beta chains below, sequenced in a study of blood T cells in healthy people across ages. Next came a second PCR, run for about 7 to 12 cycles, which used a sample-barcoded 5' primer along with a J-beta primer mix. TCRdb re-derived calls from the 5' RACE reads in MiXCR, one entry per CDR3 protein. The sample lists roughly 900,000 distinct CDR3 sequences; 29% were seen once. Sequencing was performed on blood. The source of these receptors is a woman older than 75 in good health.

In this sample, this clonotype turned up many times. The rearrangement links TRBV10-3 to TRBJ2-7; TRBD2 matches 8 bases. The V segment lost 2 bases and the J segment 7 bases; nucleotides outside the gene matches: 7. Looked up from germline, CDR1 is ENHRY and CDR2 is SYGVKD. The length of the CDR3 is 14 residues. This CDR3 reads CAISETGTRGEQYF. Here the CDR3 DNA reads TGTGCCATCAGTGAGACCGGGACTAGGGGAGAGCAGTACTTC.

The J gene is TRBJ2-7, the V gene TRBV7-2; D uncertain. V lost 5 bases and J lost 7, with 21 bases in between. The CDR3 is made up of 15 amino acids. In germline, CDR1 is SGHTA, CDR2 FQGNSA. For the CDR3, the DNA is TGTGCCAGCAGCCCACGGATCCCTGGTGGCGGTGAGCAGTACTTC. Encoded protein: CASSPRIPGGGEQYF. The complete variable domain, with remaining parts taken from reference TRBV7-2 and TRBJ2-7, reads GAGVSQSPSNKVTEKGKDVELRCDPISGHTALYWYRQSLGQGLEFLIYFQGNSAPDKSGLPSDRFSAERTGGSVSTLTIQRTQQEDSAVYLCASSPRIPGGGEQYFGPGTRLTVT.

This clonotype was counted between two and nine times. The chain has TRBV6-6 and TRBJ1-1; 10 bases are shared with TRBD1. With V trimmed by 7 bases and J by 6 bases, 8 bases remained unmatched. Germline V gives CDR1 MNHNY, CDR2 SVGAGI (reference sequence). CDR3 length: 14 amino acids. CDR3 amino acids: CASNPTGGLAEAFF. In DNA form, the CDR3 reads TGTGCCAGCAATCCGACAGGGGGCCTGGCTGAAGCTTTCTTT.

This clonotype was seen once. V and J are TRBV29-1 and TRBJ2-4, with unresolved D. CDR3 size: 11 residues. V gave up 8 bases and J gave up 4 bases, with 9 bases separating them. Germline values: CDR1 SQVTM, CDR2 ANQGSEA. DNA for the CDR3: TGCAGCTCAGCAGAGAAAAACATTCAGTACTTC. It yields the protein CSSAEKNIQYF. The variable domain in full, with the rest retrieved from reference TRBV29-1 and TRBJ2-4, is SAVISQKPSRDICQRGTSLTIQCQVDSQVTMMFWYRQQPGQSLTLIATANQGSEATYESGFVIDKFPISRPNLTFSTLTVSNMSPEDSSIYLCSSAEKNIQYFGAGTRLSVL.

This clonotype has just a few counts. It may be a read error: a sequence one base away is much more abundant. The V and J genes are TRBV9 and TRBJ2-7; a weak D match, TRBD1 (5 bases). CDR3 size: 14 residues. The germline V gene has CDR1 SGDLS and CDR2 YYNGEE. V lost 0 bases and J lost 10, with 17 bases in between. The CDR3 DNA sequence: TGTGCCAGCAGCGTAGATGCAGGGCAAGAGGCCCAGTACTTC. Protein: CASSVDAGQEAQYF.

This clonotype was seen ten or more times. A much larger clonotype is one base distant, so this may be a read error. This rearrangement joins TRBV11-2 to TRBJ2-5, with 12 bases that match TRBD2. The length of the CDR3 is 16 residues. The germline V gene encodes CDR1 SGHAT and CDR2 FQNNGV. Trimming removed 1 base from V and 4 bases from J; junction bases left unmatched: 4. The CDR3 is CASSLAGLAGIETQYF. In nucleotides, the CDR3 is TGTGCCAGCAGCTTAGCCGGACTAGCGGGGATAGAGACCCAGTACTTC.

This clonotype was seen at least ten times. CDR3 in DNA: TGTGCCACCGAGAGGGACAGCATGATCAATGAGCAGTTCTTC. Residues: CATERDSMINEQFF. The chain recombines TRBV6-2 or TRBV6-3 with TRBJ2-1; 7 bases agree with TRBD1. With 10 bases clipped from V and 6 bases from J, the junction kept 12 bases outside the gene matches. This CDR3 contains 14 residues. Germline-derived CDR1 and CDR2 are MNHEY and SVGEGT.

There are many counts of this clonotype. The chain joins TRBV10-3 to TRBJ2-5; D gene ambiguous. The CDR3 is made up of 14 amino acids. Trimming removed 0 bases at V and 1 base at J, with 6 bases between. Per the germline V gene, CDR1 is ENHRY and CDR2 is SYGVKD. The CDR3 loop reads CAISESGFQETQYF. The CDR3 region has the DNA TGTGCCATCAGTGAGTCTGGGTTCCAAGAGACCCAGTACTTC.

This clonotype has a handful of counts. This may be a read error: a much more frequent sequence differs by one nucleotide. The chain has TRBV7-9 and TRBJ2-7, with D uncertain. The CDR3 spans 13 residues. V lost 3 bases to trimming and J lost 7 bases, with 13 bases between them. Germline CDR1 is SEHNR and CDR2 is FQNEAQ (reference sequence). The CDR3 sequence is CASSFQAYNEQYF. The CDR3, as DNA: TGTGCCAGCAGCTTTCAGGCTTACAATGAGCAGTACTTC.

In its sample, this clonotype was seen many times. The V gene is TRBV14, the J gene TRBJ2-3, with a weak D call TRBD1 (6 bases). V was trimmed by 6 bases and J by 12 bases, leaving 16 bases between them. Germline V gene data show CDR1 as SGHDN and CDR2 as FVKESK. This CDR3 region has 12 residues. This CDR3 is CASSPQGHIQYF. The CDR3 DNA reads TGTGCCAGCAGTCCACAGGGTCATATACAGTATTTT.

DNA of the CDR3: TGTGCCAGTAGTATCTTAGCCGGGCGGATGAACACTGAAGCTTTCTTT. Protein sequence: CASSILAGRMNTEAFF. This chain links TRBV19 with TRBJ1-1, with unresolved D. The CDR3 loop spans 16 amino acids. The germline CDR1 and CDR2 sequences are LNHDA and SQIVND (reference sequence). With 3 bases removed from V and 0 bases from J, the gap between germline ends came to 14 bases. The whole variable domain, remainder taken from reference TRBV19 and TRBJ1-1, is DGGITQSPKYLFRKEGQNVTLSCEQNLNHDAMYWYRQDPGQGLRLIYYSQIVNDFQKGDIAEGYSVSREKKESFPLTVTSAQKNPTAFYLCASSILAGRMNTEAFFGQGTRLTVV.

At least ten counts were recorded for this clonotype. V gene TRBV6-2 or TRBV6-3 combines with J gene TRBJ2-1, with unresolved D. V lost 6 bases and J 15 bases, leaving 12 bases between the germline ends. The CDR3 is 10 amino acids. Germline CDR1 reads MNHEY; CDR2 reads SVGEGT. This chain's CDR3 is CASREIGMFF. The CDR3 DNA is TGTGCCAGCAGAGAGATTGGTATGTTCTTC.

This clonotype was recorded at least ten times. The chain employs TRBV15 and TRBJ1-2; possibly TRBD1 for D (5 bases). This CDR3 spans 18 amino acids. V was clipped by 0 bases and J by 5 bases, with 22 bases between them. Per germline, CDR1 LNHNV and CDR2 YYDKDF (reference sequence). DNA for the CDR3: TGTGCCACCAGCAGAGAATCCGGGTGGGGGGGAGCCCCTTATGGCTACACCTTC. As protein: CATSRESGWGGAPYGYTF.

In its sample, this clonotype was seen a few times. The chain employs TRBV21-1 and TRBJ1-6; TRBD1, the table's D call, was not compared with the DNA. TRBV21-1 is annotated as a pseudogene. The CDR3 loop spans 19 amino acids. CDR3 bases: TGTGCCAGCAGCAAAGGGGACCCCGGGACAGTCTCCTATAATTCACCCCTCCACTTT. Its translation is CASSKGDPGTVSYNSPLHF.

This clonotype came up once. V usage is TRBV12-3 or TRBV12-4 and J usage is TRBJ2-7, with 9 nucleotides matching TRBD2. Near its end, the DNA agrees better with TRBJ2-5, so the J call may be wrong. The CDR3 contains 17 residues. This CDR3 is CASSLGLAGPSGETQYF. The CDR3 DNA is TGTGCCAGCAGTTTAGGCCTAGCGGGACCCTCGGGGGAGACCCAGTACTTC.

This clonotype was detected only once. The V gene is TRBV19, the J gene TRBJ1-2; D gene unclear. Germline loops: CDR1 LNHDA, CDR2 SQIVND (reference sequence). CDR3 size: 14 residues. Between the trimmed V and J ends, which lost 3 bases and 1 base, there was a span of 9 bases. The CDR3 DNA reads as TGTGCCAGTAGTATCCCACGGGTTAACTATGGCTACACCTTC. Protein: CASSIPRVNYGYTF.

This clonotype was seen a handful of times. This may come from a read error, since a much larger clone is one base off. The genes are TRBV20-1 and TRBJ2-5; tentative D call: TRBD1 (5 bases). CDR1 is DFQATT, CDR2 SNEGSKA, per germline (reference sequence). The CDR3 covers 14 residues. The chain's CDR3 is CSAFDDSDQETRYF. The CDR3 bases are TGCAGTGCTTTCGACGACAGTGATCAAGAGACCCGGTACTTC.

This clonotype was counted at least ten times. A much more abundant neighbour one base away suggests this may be a read error. This chain joins TRBV12-3 or TRBV12-4 and TRBJ2-3, with D perhaps being TRBD1 or TRBD2 (5 bases each). This CDR3 is 14 amino acids long. CDR3 sequence reads: CASTLGRGTDAQYF. CDR3 coding DNA: TGTGCCAGCACCTTAGGACGGGGCACAGATGCGCAGTATTTT.

The sample holds many counts of this clonotype. This chain connects TRBV18 to TRBJ2-3; no definite D call. This CDR3 comprises 14 residues. Germline V lookup: CDR1 KGHSH, CDR2 LQKENI. Deletions cut 0 bases from V and 4 bases from J, with 8 bases between. Here the CDR3 reads CASSPPSIADTQYF. In nucleotides, the CDR3 is TGTGCCAGCTCACCACCGTCTATCGCAGATACGCAGTATTTT.

This clonotype came up many times. This chain uses TRBV7-2 with TRBJ1-5; D not resolved. The CDR3 covers 15 residues. Germline CDR1 is SGHTA and CDR2 is FQGNSA. Trimming removed 5 bases at V and 0 bases at J, with 11 bases between. The CDR3 spells CASSIGLASNQPQHF. DNA of the CDR3: TGTGCCAGCAGCATTGGACTCGCTAGCAATCAGCCCCAGCATTTT.

This clonotype is a singleton in its sample. A much bigger clone sits one base away, suggesting this may be a read error. V is TRBV9 and J is TRBJ2-7; 11 bases are a match to TRBD2. CDR1 is SGDLS, CDR2 YYNGEE, per germline. The CDR3 length is 16 residues. The J segment lost 7 bases and the V segment lost 1 base, leaving 10 bases of the junction unmatched. DNA for the CDR3: TGTGCCAGCAGCGTACCCTCTAGCGGGGGGCACAATGAGCAGTACTTC. It translates to CASSVPSSGGHNEQYF.

The CDR3 spells CAISRDLSYEQYF. The CDR3 nucleotides read TGTGCCATCAGCAGGGATTTATCCTACGAGCAGTACTTC. The V call is TRBV10-3, the J call TRBJ2-7, with D perhaps matching TRBD1 (5 bases). CDR3 size: 13 residues. Germline CDR1 is ENHRY and CDR2 is SYGVKD. Trimming shortened V by 6 bases and J by 1 base, and 10 bases separated the two germline ends.

This clonotype appeared a few times. The rearrangement joins TRBV12-3 or TRBV12-4 to TRBJ1-6; D might be TRBD1 (5 bases). The CDR3 extends over 15 amino acids. V dropped 5 bases and J dropped 10 bases, with 18 bases sitting between them. The chain's CDR3 is CASSLTGGLGSPLHF. Here the CDR3 DNA reads TGTGCCAGCAGTCTCACGGGGGGGTTAGGGTCACCCCTCCACTTT.

This clonotype was counted a few times. This sequence may be a read error, since a much larger clone differs from it by one base. The rearrangement joins TRBV5-1 to TRBJ2-1; no definite D call. CDR1 is SGHRS, CDR2 YFSETQ, per germline. This CDR3 region has 15 residues. CDR3 sequence reads: CAGSFGMVGDNEQFF. In DNA, the CDR3 is TGCGCCGGCAGCTTTGGCATGGTTGGGGACAATGAGCAGTTCTTC.

The rearrangement uses TRBV7-9 and TRBJ2-4; 8 nucleotides line up with TRBD1. This CDR3 spans 14 amino acids. The V segment lost 9 bases and the J segment 13 bases; nucleotides outside the gene matches: 17. The germline gives CDR1 SEHNR, CDR2 FQNEAQ (reference sequence). Here the CDR3 reads CASSEDRVWATQYF. The CDR3 nucleotides read TGTGCCAGTAGCGAGGACAGGGTTTGGGCAACCCAGTACTTC. Filled out from reference TRBV7-9 and TRBJ2-4, the complete variable domain reads DTGVSQNPRHKITKRGQNVTFRCDPISEHNRLYWYRQTLGQGPEFLTYFQNEAQLEKSRLLSDRFSAERPKGSFSTLEIQRTEQGDSAMYLCASSEDRVWATQYFGAGTRLSVL.

The rearrangement uses TRBV6-6 and TRBJ1-2; TRBD1 matches 8 bases. CDR1 and CDR2 (germline): MNHNY, SVGAGI (reference sequence). After removal of 5 bases from V and 4 bases from J, the junction contained 18 bases not matched to a gene. The CDR3 runs to 18 residues. DNA of the CDR3: TGTGCCAGCAGTGCGACCCCTCTATCTGGACAGGGAATCTATGGCTACACCTTC. Its translation: CASSATPLSGQGIYGYTF.

A word on this clonotype: A much larger clonotype is one base distant, so this may be a read error. This chain connects TRBV6-5 to TRBJ2-1; TRBD1 might be the D (5 bases). The end of the DNA aligns better with TRBJ2-7, so the J call may be wrong. The germline V gene encodes CDR1 MNHEY and CDR2 SVGAGI. This CDR3 has 13 amino acids. CDR3 sequence: CASRQGLYNEQYF. The CDR3 nucleotides are TGTGCCAGCAGGCAGGGTCTCTACAATGAGCAGTACTTC.

This clonotype was picked up many times. The chain joins TRBV6-1 to TRBJ1-1; 8 nucleotides line up with TRBD1. V gave up 5 bases and J gave up 5 bases; unmatched junction bases: 19. Germline assignment: CDR1 MNHNS and CDR2 SASEGT. CDR3 length: 18 amino acids. CDR3 nucleotides: TGTGCCAGCAGTCAATACCCGACAGGGGCGATAGGAGAGACTGAAGCTTTCTTT. Amino acids: CASSQYPTGAIGETEAFF.

With respect to this clonotype: Since a much larger clone is just one base distant, this may be a read error. The CDR3 region is CSARDWGRGSRYEQYF. The DNA of the CDR3 is TGCAGTGCTAGAGATTGGGGGCGAGGGTCCCGCTACGAGCAGTACTTC. This chain uses TRBV20-1 with TRBJ2-7; possibly TRBD1 for D (6 bases). The V end lost 0 bases, the J end lost 3 bases, and 18 bases lay between the germline ends. From germline, CDR1 is DFQATT and CDR2 SNEGSKA (reference sequence). The CDR3 is made up of 16 amino acids.

The sample holds many counts of this clonotype. The chain joins TRBV7-9 to TRBJ1-2; tentative D call: TRBD1 (5 bases). The germline gives CDR1 SEHNR, CDR2 FQNEAQ (reference sequence). Trimming took 1 base from V and 7 from J, leaving 10 bases between them. This CDR3 is built from 13 residues. CDR3 nucleotides: TGTGCCAGCAGCTTAGAGGCAGGGAGTGGCTACACCTTC. Residues: CASSLEAGSGYTF.